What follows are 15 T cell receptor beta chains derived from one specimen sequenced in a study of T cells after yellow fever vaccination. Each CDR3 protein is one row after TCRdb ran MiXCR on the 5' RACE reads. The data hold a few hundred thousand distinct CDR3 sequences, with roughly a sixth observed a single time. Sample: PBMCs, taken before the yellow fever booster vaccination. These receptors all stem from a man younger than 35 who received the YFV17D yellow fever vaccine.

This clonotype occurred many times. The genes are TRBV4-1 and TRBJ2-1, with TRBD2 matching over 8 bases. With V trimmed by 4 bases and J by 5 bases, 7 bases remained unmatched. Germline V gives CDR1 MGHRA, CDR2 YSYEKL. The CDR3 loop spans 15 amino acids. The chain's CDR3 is CASSPFGGADNEQFF. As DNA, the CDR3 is TGCGCCAGCAGCCCATTCGGGGGGGCCGACAATGAGCAGTTCTTC.

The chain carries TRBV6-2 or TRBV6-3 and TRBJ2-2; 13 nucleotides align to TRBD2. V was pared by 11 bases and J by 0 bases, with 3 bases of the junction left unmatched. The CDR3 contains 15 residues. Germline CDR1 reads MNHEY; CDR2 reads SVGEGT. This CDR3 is CAGTSGTANTGELFF. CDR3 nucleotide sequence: TGTGCCGGGACTAGCGGGACCGCGAACACCGGGGAGCTGTTTTTT.

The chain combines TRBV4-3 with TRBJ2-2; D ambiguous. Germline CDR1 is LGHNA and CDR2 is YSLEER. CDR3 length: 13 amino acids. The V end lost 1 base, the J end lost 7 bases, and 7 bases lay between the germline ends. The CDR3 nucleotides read TGCGCCAGCAGCCAAGGCAAAGTCGGGGAGCTGTTTTTT. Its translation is CASSQGKVGELFF.

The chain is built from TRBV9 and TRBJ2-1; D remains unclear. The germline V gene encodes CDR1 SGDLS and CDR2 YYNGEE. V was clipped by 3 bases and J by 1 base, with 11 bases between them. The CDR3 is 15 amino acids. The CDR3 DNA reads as TGTGCCAGCAGCGACGGACCGGTGTCCTACAATGAGCAGTTCTTC. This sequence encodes CASSDGPVSYNEQFF. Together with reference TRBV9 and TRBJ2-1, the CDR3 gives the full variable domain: DSGVTQTPKHLITATGQRVTLRCSPRSGDLSVYWYQQSLDQGLQFLIQYYNGEERAKGNILERFSAQQFPDLHSELNLSSLELGDSALYFCASSDGPVSYNEQFFGPGTRLTVL.

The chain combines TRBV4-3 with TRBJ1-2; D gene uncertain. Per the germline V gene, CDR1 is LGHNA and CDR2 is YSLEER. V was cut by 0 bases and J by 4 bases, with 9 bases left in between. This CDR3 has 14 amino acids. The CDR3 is CASSQEWESYGYTF. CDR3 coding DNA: TGCGCCAGCAGCCAAGAATGGGAAAGCTATGGCTACACCTTC.

CDR3 loop: CASSLGQVYYYGYTF. The CDR3 bases are TGTGCCAGCAGTTTAGGGCAGGTCTATTACTATGGCTACACCTTC. The rearrangement joins TRBV28 to TRBJ1-2; no clear D gene. CDR1 is MDHEN, CDR2 SYDVKM, per germline. The V end was cut by 2 bases, the J end by 3 bases, with 13 bases between. The CDR3 has 15 amino acids.

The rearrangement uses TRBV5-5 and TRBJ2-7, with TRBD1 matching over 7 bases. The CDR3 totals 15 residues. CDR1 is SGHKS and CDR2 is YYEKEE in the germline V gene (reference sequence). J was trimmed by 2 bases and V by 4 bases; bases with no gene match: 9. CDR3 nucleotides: TGTGCCAGCAGCCGAGGCCAGGGGGTTACCTACGAGCAGTACGTC. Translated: CASSRGQGVTYEQYV.

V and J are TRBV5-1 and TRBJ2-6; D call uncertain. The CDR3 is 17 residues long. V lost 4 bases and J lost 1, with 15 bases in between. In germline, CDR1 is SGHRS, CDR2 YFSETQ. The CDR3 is CASSRMKGRSGANVLTF. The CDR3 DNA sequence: TGCGCCAGCAGCCGGATGAAGGGCCGATCTGGGGCCAACGTCCTGACTTTC.

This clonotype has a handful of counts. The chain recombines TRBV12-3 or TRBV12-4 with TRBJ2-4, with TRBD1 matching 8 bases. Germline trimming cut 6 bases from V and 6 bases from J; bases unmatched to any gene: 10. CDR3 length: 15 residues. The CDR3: CASRKDRGLLNIQYF. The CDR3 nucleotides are TGTGCCAGCAGGAAAGACAGGGGTCTTCTAAACATTCAGTACTTC.

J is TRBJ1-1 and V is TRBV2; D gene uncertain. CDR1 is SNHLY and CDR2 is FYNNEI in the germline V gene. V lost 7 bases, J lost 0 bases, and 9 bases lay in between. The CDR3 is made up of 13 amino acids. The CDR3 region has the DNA TGTGCCAGCATTCGAAGTATGAACACTGAAGCTTTCTTT. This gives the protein CASIRSMNTEAFF.

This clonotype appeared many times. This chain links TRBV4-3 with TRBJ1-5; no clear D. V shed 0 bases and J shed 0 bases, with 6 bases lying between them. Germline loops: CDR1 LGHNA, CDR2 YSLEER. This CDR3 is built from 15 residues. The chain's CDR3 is CASSQEGPSNQPQHF. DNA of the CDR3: TGCGCCAGCAGCCAAGAGGGCCCTAGCAATCAGCCCCAGCATTTT.

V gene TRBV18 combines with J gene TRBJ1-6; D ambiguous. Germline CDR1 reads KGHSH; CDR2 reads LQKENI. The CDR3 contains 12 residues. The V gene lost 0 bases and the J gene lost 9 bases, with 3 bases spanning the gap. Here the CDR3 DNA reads TGTGCCAGCTCACCACCGGGTTCACCCCTCCACTTT. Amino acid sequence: CASSPPGSPLHF.

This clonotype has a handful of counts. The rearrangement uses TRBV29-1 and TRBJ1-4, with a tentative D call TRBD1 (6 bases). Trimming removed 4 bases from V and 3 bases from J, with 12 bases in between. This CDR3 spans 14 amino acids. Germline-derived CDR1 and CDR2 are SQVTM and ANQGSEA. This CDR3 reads CSVARDTANEKLFF. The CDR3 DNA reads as TGCAGCGTTGCCCGGGACACCGCTAATGAAAAACTGTTTTTT. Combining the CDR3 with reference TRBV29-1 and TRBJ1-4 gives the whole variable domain SAVISQKPSRDICQRGTSLTIQCQVDSQVTMMFWYRQQPGQSLTLIATANQGSEATYESGFVIDKFPISRPNLTFSTLTVSNMSPEDSSIYLCSVARDTANEKLFFGSGTQLSVL.

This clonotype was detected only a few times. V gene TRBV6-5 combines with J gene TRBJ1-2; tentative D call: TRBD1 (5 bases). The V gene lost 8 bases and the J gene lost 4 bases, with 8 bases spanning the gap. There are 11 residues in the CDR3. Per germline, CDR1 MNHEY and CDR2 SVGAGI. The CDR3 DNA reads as TGTGCCAGCGGGACGGGCTATGGCTACACCTTC. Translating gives CASGTGYGYTF.

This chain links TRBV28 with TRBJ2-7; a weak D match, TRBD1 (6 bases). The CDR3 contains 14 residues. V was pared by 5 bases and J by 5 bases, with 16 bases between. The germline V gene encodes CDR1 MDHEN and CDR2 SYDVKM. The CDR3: CASSAYRVGDEQYV. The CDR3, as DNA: TGTGCCAGCAGTGCCTACAGGGTCGGCGACGAGCAGTACGTC.